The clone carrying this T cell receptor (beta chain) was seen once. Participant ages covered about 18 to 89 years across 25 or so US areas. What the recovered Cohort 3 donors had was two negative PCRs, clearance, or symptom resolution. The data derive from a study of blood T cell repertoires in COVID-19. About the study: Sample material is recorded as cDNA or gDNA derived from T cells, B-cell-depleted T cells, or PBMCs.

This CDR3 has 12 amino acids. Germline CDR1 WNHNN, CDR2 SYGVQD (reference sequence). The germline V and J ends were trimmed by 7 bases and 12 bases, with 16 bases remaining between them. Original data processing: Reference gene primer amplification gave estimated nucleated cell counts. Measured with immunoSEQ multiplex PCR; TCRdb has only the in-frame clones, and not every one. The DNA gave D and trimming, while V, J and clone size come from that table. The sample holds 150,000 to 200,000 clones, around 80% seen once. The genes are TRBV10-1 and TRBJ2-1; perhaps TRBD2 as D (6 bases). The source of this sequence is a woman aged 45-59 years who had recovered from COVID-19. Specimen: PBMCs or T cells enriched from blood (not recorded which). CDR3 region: CASTRDSLGQFF. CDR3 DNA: TGCGCCAGCACAAGGGACTCTCTGGGGCAGTTCTTC.